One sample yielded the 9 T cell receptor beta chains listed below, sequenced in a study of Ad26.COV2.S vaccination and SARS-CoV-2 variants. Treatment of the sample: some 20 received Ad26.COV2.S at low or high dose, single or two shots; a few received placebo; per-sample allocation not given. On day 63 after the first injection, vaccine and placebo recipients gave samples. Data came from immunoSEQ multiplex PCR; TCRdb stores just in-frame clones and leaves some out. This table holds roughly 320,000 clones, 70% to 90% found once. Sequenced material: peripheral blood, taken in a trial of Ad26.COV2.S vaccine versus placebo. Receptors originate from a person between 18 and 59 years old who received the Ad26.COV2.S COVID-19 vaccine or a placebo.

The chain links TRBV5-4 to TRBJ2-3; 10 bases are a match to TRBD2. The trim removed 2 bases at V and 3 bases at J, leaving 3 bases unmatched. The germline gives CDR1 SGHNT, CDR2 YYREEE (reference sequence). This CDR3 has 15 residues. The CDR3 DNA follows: TGTGCCAGCAGCTTCCCTAGCGGGGGTACAGATACGCAGTATTTT. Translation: CASSFPSGGTDTQYF.

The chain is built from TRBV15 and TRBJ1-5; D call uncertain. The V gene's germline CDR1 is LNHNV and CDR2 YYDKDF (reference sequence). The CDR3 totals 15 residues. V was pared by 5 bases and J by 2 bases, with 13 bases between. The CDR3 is CATSEHSVGNQPQHF. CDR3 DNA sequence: TGTGCCACCAGCGAACATTCGGTGGGCAATCAGCCCCAGCATTTT.

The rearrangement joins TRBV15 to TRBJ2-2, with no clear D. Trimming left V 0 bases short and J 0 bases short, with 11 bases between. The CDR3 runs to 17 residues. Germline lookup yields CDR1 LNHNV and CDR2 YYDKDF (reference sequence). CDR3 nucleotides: TGTGCCACCAGCAGAGAGAAGGGCAGGTCGAACACCGGGGAGCTGTTTTTT. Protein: CATSREKGRSNTGELFF.

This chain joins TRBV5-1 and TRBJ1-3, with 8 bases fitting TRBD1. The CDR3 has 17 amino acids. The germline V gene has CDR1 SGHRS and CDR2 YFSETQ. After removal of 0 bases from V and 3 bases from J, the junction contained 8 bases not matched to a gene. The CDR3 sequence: CASSLVSPQGGGNTIYF. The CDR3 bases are TGCGCCAGCAGCTTGGTTTCCCCACAGGGGGGTGGAAACACCATATATTTT.

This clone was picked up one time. The DNA of the CDR3 is TGTGCCAGCAGCGCGTTTGGACAGGGAGGCAATGAGCAGTTCTTC. Translation gives CASSAFGQGGNEQFF. This chain joins TRBV9 and TRBJ2-1, with 8 bases lining up with TRBD1. The CDR3 totals 15 residues. Germline loops: CDR1 SGDLS, CDR2 YYNGEE. V shed 3 bases, J shed 6 bases, and the junction held 8 bases outside the gene matches.

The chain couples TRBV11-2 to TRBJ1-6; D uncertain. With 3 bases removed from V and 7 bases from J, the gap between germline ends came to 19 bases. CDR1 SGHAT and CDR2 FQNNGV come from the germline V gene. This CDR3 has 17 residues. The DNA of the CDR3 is TGTGCCAGCAGCTTTATCACGAGAAGGGATCGGAATTCACCCCTCCACTTT. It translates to CASSFITRRDRNSPLHF.

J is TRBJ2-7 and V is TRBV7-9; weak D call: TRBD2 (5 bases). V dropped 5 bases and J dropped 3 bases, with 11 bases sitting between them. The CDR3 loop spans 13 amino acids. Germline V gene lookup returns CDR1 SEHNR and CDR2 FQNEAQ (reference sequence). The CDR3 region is CASSQREFYEQYF. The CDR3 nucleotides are TGTGCCAGCAGCCAGAGGGAGTTCTACGAGCAGTACTTC.

The CDR3 spells CAIKGDSLSYEQYF. CDR3 bases: TGTGCCATCAAAGGGGACAGCTTATCCTACGAGCAGTACTTC. The J gene is TRBJ2-7, the V gene TRBV10-3; 7 nucleotides line up with TRBD1. Germline-derived CDR1 and CDR2 are ENHRY and SYGVKD. This CDR3 has 14 amino acids. The V and J ends lost 7 bases and 1 base, in that order; junction bases with no gene match: 7.

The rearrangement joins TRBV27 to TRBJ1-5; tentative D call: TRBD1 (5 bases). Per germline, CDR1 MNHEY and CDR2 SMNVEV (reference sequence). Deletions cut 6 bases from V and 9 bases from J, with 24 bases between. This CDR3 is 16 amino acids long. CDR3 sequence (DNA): TGTGCCAGCAGCATTTCCTCGGCAGGGCGCGTTACGCCCCAGCATTTT. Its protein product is CASSISSAGRVTPQHF.